This T cell receptor (beta chain) was identified in a study of T-cell reconstitution after alpha-beta-depleted transplantation in children (dated by TCRdb to between 2015 and 2016). Describing the broader study: The study quantitatively tracked T-cell immune reconstitution after TCRalphabeta/CD19-depleted allogeneic hematopoietic cell transplantation in children using TCR repertoire profiling.

Sample treatment or condition, as interpreted from the label and publication: allogeneic hematopoietic cell transplantation with graft depleted of TCRalphabeta T cells and CD19 B cells. Transplant recipients were children who received TCRalphabeta/CD19-depleted allogeneic hematopoietic cell grafts. This clonotype was counted a few times. Its cognate antigen has yet to be identified. Base qualities were left out, and no much larger clone turns up one base away. CDR1 is given as LNHNV and CDR2 as YYDKDF, both from the germline V gene (reference sequence). CDR3 length: 16 amino acids, cysteine to phenylalanine. This entry keeps only the CDR3 DNA: 48 bases, framed from base 1. Trimming at the junction amounts to 1 base on V and 3 bases on J, and the germline ends lie 13 bases apart. Points the paper makes about the study in general: The apparently early alphabetaT-cell count recovery about two months after transplant was reportedly dependent on only several hundred rapidly expanded clones derived from non-depleted graft cells. Hyperexpanded clone frequencies declined over subsequent months; after one year, T-cell counts and TCRbeta diversity were mostly attributed to newly produced T cells. In some patients, high TCRbeta diversity at day 60 was attributed to recipient T cells and intrathymic progenitors that had survived conditioning.

The library came from PCR. For sequencing, an Illumina HiSeq 2500 was employed. TCR libraries were prepared with molecular barcoding, using unique molecular identifiers to normalize TCRbeta repertoire quantification. TCRdb took the public reads, trimmed them with fastp at Q25, ran MiXCR for clone calling and kept in-frame beta chains. Rows are combined by CDR3 protein, so each entry shows the most common genes and DNA. The sample table lists a few hundred thousand distinct CDR3 sequences, roughly a quarter of them with a count of one. The top ten clones comprise 4% to 5.5% of the sample. The specimen was PBMCs, mostly from graft donor cells, collected 360 days after TCRalphabeta/CD19-depleted stem cell transplant. The sequence derives from a female patient aged 2 to 10 who had a stem cell transplant for congenital amegakaryocytic thrombocytopenia, so the T cells may come from the graft donor. This sequence uses TRBV15 and TRBJ2-1; the D segment could be TRBD1, given 6 matching bases. DNA sequence: TGTGCCACCAGCAGAGGGGTCACACAGGGCTACAATGAGCAGTTCTTC. Its amino acids are CATSRGVTQGYNEQFF.